The 21 T cell receptor beta chains listed next were all sequenced from one sample in a study of vaccination and CD4 T cells after COVID-19. Antigens for these TCRs are unknown. The assay that was used to sequence DNA from cultured CD4+ T cells was the Oncomine TCR Beta short-read assay. Extraction of genomic DNA was performed on cultured CD4+ T cells. TCRdb analysed the PCR reads with MiXCR anew, one entry per CDR3 protein. The data hold several thousand distinct CDR3 sequences, with around a third observed a single time. The sample's treatment: approximately 9-day PBMC culture with coronavirus spike peptide pools or control peptides (ViraFEST assay). The collection of CD4+ T cells from the unexposed donor took place before the COVID-19 pandemic (2011-2018). Material for sequencing was CD4+ T cells from blood, cultured in vitro. The source is a human donor in good health.

A few counts support this clonotype. This chain uses TRBV7-8 with TRBJ1-5; 7 nucleotides line up with TRBD1. V was clipped by 4 bases and J by 5 bases; unmatched bases: 11. Germline V CDR1 and CDR2: SGHVS, FQNEAQ. The CDR3 totals 16 residues. The CDR3 region has the DNA TGTGCCAGCAGCTCCGAGGGGGCAGGGTGGGATCAGCCCCAGCATTTT. Its translation: CASSSEGAGWDQPQHF.

There are a few counts of this clonotype. This chain connects TRBV2 to TRBJ1-2; D gene ambiguous. V lost 3 bases to trimming and J lost 6 bases, with 17 bases between them. The length of the CDR3 is 15 residues. Per germline, CDR1 SNHLY and CDR2 FYNNEI. CDR3 nucleotide sequence: TGTGCCAGCAGTGATGTGTTAAAGGGTCTGGATGGCTACACCTTC. Translated: CASSDVLKGLDGYTF.

The CDR3 DNA sequence: TGTGCCAGCAGTTTGACAGGGGAATTGGCTAATGGCTACACCTTC. Translating gives CASSLTGELANGYTF. This chain links TRBV6-5 with TRBJ1-2; TRBD1 agrees at 8 bases. CDR1 and CDR2 from the germline V gene are MNHEY and SVGAGI. With V trimmed by 4 bases and J by 6 bases, 10 bases remained unmatched. The CDR3 is made up of 15 amino acids.

This clonotype was seen a single time. The J gene is TRBJ2-7, the V gene TRBV20-1; 9 bases map to TRBD1. Germline-derived CDR1 and CDR2 are DFQATT and SNEGSKA (reference sequence). CDR3 size: 14 residues. The CDR3 DNA reads as TGCAGCGTCGCAACAGGGGGCGAAGTCTACGAGCAGTACTTC. This codes for CSVATGGEVYEQYF.

Only one count was recorded for this clonotype. This chain connects TRBV6-1 to TRBJ2-5, with D possibly being TRBD2 (5 bases). Germline assignment: CDR1 MNHNS and CDR2 SASEGT. This CDR3 region has 14 residues. Trimming removed 6 bases at V and 9 bases at J, with 20 bases between. The CDR3 bases are TGTGCCAGCAGCATCCGTTGGGGTCTGGAGGCCCAGTACTTC. Its protein product is CASSIRWGLEAQYF.

This clonotype showed up just a few times. In DNA form, the CDR3 reads TGTGCCAGCAGCTTTCCGGACAGGGGGCCTTACGAGCAGTACTTC. Translated, it gives CASSFPDRGPYEQYF. The rearrangement links TRBV5-4 to TRBJ2-7, with 11 bases matching TRBD1. The CDR3 sequence is 15 residues long. Trimming took 2 bases from V and 4 from J; bases not matched to a gene: 5. CDR1 and CDR2 (germline): SGHNT, YYREEE (reference sequence).

V and J are TRBV11-3 and TRBJ2-5; D is perhaps TRBD2 (6 bases). This CDR3 is 13 amino acids long. CDR1 is SGHNT, CDR2 YENEEA, per germline. V was pared by 4 bases and J by 1 base, with 7 bases between. CDR3 coding DNA: TGTGCCAGCAGCTGGGACTTCCAAGAGACCCAGTACTTC. This gives the protein CASSWDFQETQYF.

This clonotype was seen a handful of times. The rearrangement uses TRBV7-2 and TRBJ2-1, with D tentatively TRBD1 or TRBD2 (5 bases each). Per the germline V gene, CDR1 is SGHTA and CDR2 is FQGNSA. Trimming took 5 bases from V and 2 from J, leaving 13 bases between them. CDR3 length: 15 amino acids. In DNA, the CDR3 is TGTGCCAGCAGCCGCCGGGACGGGACCTACAATGAGCAGTTCTTC. Encoded protein: CASSRRDGTYNEQFF.

This clonotype was recorded a few times. The rearrangement uses TRBV24-1 and TRBJ2-7, with a tentative D call TRBD1 (6 bases). V gave up 2 bases and J gave up 7 bases, with 8 bases separating them. CDR3 size: 12 residues. Germline loops: CDR1 KGHDR, CDR2 SFDVKD. This chain's CDR3 is CATSDSGQEQYF. The DNA of the CDR3 is TGTGCCACCAGTGATTCCGGACAGGAGCAGTACTTC.

The chain combines TRBV6-1 with TRBJ1-4; TRBD1 aligns across 10 bases. Germline values: CDR1 MNHNS, CDR2 SASEGT. CDR3 length: 14 residues. The V gene end was trimmed by 4 bases and the J gene end by 8 bases; junction bases not matched to a gene: 4. CDR3 region: CASSVGTGVEKLFF. CDR3 nucleotides: TGTGCCAGCAGTGTAGGGACAGGGGTCGAAAAACTGTTTTTT.

A few counts support this clonotype. The V call is TRBV20-1, the J call TRBJ2-5; 10 nucleotides agree with TRBD1. V trimming: 0 bases; J trimming: 1 base; junction bases outside the gene matches: 2. The CDR3 totals 15 residues. The germline V gene has CDR1 DFQATT and CDR2 SNEGSKA (reference sequence). Here the CDR3 DNA reads TGCAGTGCTAGAGATCGGGACAGGGGCCAAGAGACCCAGTACTTC. It codes for CSARDRDRGQETQYF.

Turning to this clonotype: The junction shows a germline mismatch at one end, possibly a read error. V and J are TRBV7-3 and TRBJ2-5; tentatively, D is TRBD2 (6 bases). Germline V CDR1 and CDR2: SGHTA, FQGTGA. The CDR3 sequence is 20 residues long. In DNA, the CDR3 is TGTGCCAGCAGATTAACTTGTATAACGGGAGCCCACGGCAGGGAAGAGACCCAGTACTTC. This sequence encodes CASRLTCITGAHGREETQYF.

The rearrangement joins TRBV20-1 to TRBJ1-2, with 12 bases identical to TRBD1. Per the germline V gene, CDR1 is DFQATT and CDR2 is SNEGSKA (reference sequence). V lost 5 bases and J lost 8; bases outside the gene matches: 0. The CDR3 has 11 residues. CDR3 protein: CSAGTGGGYTF. The CDR3 DNA sequence: TGCAGTGCTGGGACAGGGGGCGGCTACACCTTC.

This clonotype was seen a few times. The chain is built from TRBV6-2 or TRBV6-3 and TRBJ1-5, with D perhaps TRBD1 (6 bases). This CDR3 has 17 amino acids. Deletions cut 2 bases from V and 0 bases from J, with 14 bases between. Germline V CDR1 and CDR2: MNHEY, SVGEGT. The CDR3 DNA reads as TGTGCCAGCAGTTACCCAGGGACACGATATAGCAATCAGCCCCAGCATTTT. Translation gives CASSYPGTRYSNQPQHF.

There are a few counts of this clonotype. V gene TRBV28 combines with J gene TRBJ1-2; D gene uncertain. The CDR3 runs to 13 residues. Trimming cost V 5 bases and J 0 bases, with 7 bases left between them. CDR1 is MDHEN, CDR2 SYDVKM, per germline. The CDR3 sequence: CASSNPSNYGYTF. The CDR3 nucleotides read TGTGCCAGCAGTAACCCTTCTAACTATGGCTACACCTTC.

The J gene is TRBJ2-7, the V gene TRBV24-1, with TRBD2 matching 16 bases. CDR3 size: 18 residues. The germline V gene has CDR1 KGHDR and CDR2 SFDVKD. V shed 4 bases and J 2 bases; nucleotides not matched to a gene: 7. As DNA, the CDR3 is TGTGCCACCAGTGACTCGGGACTAGCGGGAGGGTCCGCCTACGAGCAGTACTTC. This sequence encodes CATSDSGLAGGSAYEQYF.

The chain uses TRBV6-1 and TRBJ2-7; 7 positions agree with TRBD1. V lost 6 bases to trimming and J lost 7 bases; unmatched junction nucleotides: 15. This CDR3 is 15 amino acids long. The germline V gene encodes CDR1 MNHNS and CDR2 SASEGT. CDR3 coding DNA: TGTGCCAGCAGCGGGACCGGGACAGAGTTTGGGGAGCAGTACTTC. The encoded protein is CASSGTGTEFGEQYF.

The rearrangement uses TRBV20-1 and TRBJ1-1, with TRBD1 as a possible D gene (6 bases). The CDR3 loop spans 13 amino acids. Trimming removed 7 bases from V and 1 base from J, with 13 bases in between. Germline CDR1 is DFQATT and CDR2 is SNEGSKA (reference sequence). The CDR3 sequence: CSVPGHRNTEAFF. Written as DNA, the CDR3 is TGCAGTGTCCCGGGACACCGGAACACTGAAGCTTTCTTT.

V is TRBV7-9 and J is TRBJ2-5, with TRBD2 matching over 8 bases. CDR1 and CDR2 (germline): SEHNR, FQNEAQ (reference sequence). The CDR3 consists of 14 residues. Trimming took 5 bases from V and 6 from J; bases not matched to a gene: 8. In nucleotides, the CDR3 is TGTGCCAGCAGCCAAAGACTAGCGTGGCAGACCCAGTACTTC. Its protein is CASSQRLAWQTQYF.

The J gene is TRBJ2-7, the V gene TRBV2, with D perhaps TRBD2 (6 bases). V was clipped by 6 bases and J by 1 base, with 13 bases between them. This CDR3 contains 14 residues. Germline V CDR1 and CDR2: SNHLY, FYNNEI. In nucleotides, the CDR3 is TGTGCCAGCAGGAGACTAGTTTCTTCCTACGAGCAGTACTTC. Protein: CASRRLVSSYEQYF. The full variable domain, completed using reference TRBV2 and TRBJ2-7, is EPEVTQTPSHQVTQMGQEVILRCVPISNHLYFYWYRQILGQKVEFLVSFYNNEISEKSEIFDDQFSVERPDGSNFTLKIRSTKLEDSAMYFCASRRLVSSYEQYFGPGTRLTVT.

The J gene is TRBJ1-5, the V gene TRBV20-1, with D perhaps matching TRBD1 (6 bases). V was pared by 3 bases and J by 0 bases, with 18 bases between. The CDR3 consists of 17 residues. Germline CDR1 and CDR2: DFQATT and SNEGSKA (reference sequence). The CDR3 DNA sequence: TGCAGTGCTAGTGGCGAGGACAGCTTCTTTAGCAATCAGCCCCAGCATTTT. Encoded protein: CSASGEDSFFSNQPQHF.